This T cell receptor (beta chain) is from a study of T cell responses to AZD1222 COVID-19 vaccine. The germline V gene has CDR1 LNHDA and CDR2 SQIVND (reference sequence). CDR3 length equals 16 residues. The junction had 8 bases not matched to a gene; V was cut back by 4 bases and J by 4 bases. Only in-frame clones appear in the TCRdb table, and some are missing; sequencing was by immunoSEQ multiplex PCR. The sample gives approximately 120,000 clones, over 75% of which show up once; about 10% is in the top ten. This chain links TRBV19 with TRBJ1-5; 9 nucleotides line up with TRBD1. The TCR originated in an adult in good health. The source material was peripheral blood, sampled on day 0 of AZD1222 vaccination. CDR3 region: CASSTYGQGLNQPQHF. CDR3 nucleotides: TGTGCCAGTAGTACCTACGGACAGGGGTTGAATCAGCCCCAGCATTTT.